The entry that follows covers one T cell receptor (beta chain) sequence. The data originate from a study of blood T cell repertoires in COVID-19. Study-level background: Samples of COVID-19 (acute and convalescent) were obtained from the United States, Italy and Spain. PBMCs, B-cell-depleted T cells, or T cells were the source of the cDNA or gDNA that made up the material.

One Seattle source followed patients from active infection through their disease course. As handled by the study authors: For nucleated cells, counts were estimated from reference gene primer amplification. TCRdb's table, derived via immunoSEQ multiplex PCR, lists solely in-frame clones and lacks some. From that table come the V and J calls and clone size; the DNA was used to work out D and trimming. The sample lists about 24,000 clones, approximately 74% occurring once. The CDR3 spans 13 residues. Trimming removed 4 bases at V and 9 bases at J, with 11 bases between. CDR1 is SGHDT, CDR2 YYEEEE, per germline.

The sequenced sample was peripheral blood. This TCR came from a man in his fifties or sixties with COVID-19, enrolled during active disease. The gene calls are TRBV5-6 and TRBJ1-6; D ambiguous. Written as DNA, the CDR3 is TGTGCCAGCAGCCCGCATCCAGGTTCACCCCTCCACTTT. Amino acid sequence: CASSPHPGSPLHF. Combining the CDR3 with reference TRBV5-6 and TRBJ1-6 gives the whole variable domain DAGVTQSPTHLIKTRGQQVTLRCSPKSGHDTVSWYQQALGQGPQFIFQYYEEEERQRGNFPDRFSGHQFPNYSSELNVNALLLGDSALYLCASSPHPGSPLHFGNGTRLTVT.